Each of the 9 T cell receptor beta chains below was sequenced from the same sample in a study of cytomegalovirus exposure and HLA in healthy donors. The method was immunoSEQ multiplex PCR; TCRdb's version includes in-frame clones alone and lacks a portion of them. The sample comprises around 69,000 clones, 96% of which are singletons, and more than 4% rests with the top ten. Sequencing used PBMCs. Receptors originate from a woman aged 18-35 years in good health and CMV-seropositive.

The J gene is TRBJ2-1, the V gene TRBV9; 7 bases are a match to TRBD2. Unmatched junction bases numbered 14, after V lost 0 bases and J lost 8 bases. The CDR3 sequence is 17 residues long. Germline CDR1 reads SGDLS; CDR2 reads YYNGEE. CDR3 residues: CASSVDGGRRGGDEQFF. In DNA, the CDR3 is TGTGCCAGCAGCGTAGATGGCGGGAGACGGGGAGGGGATGAGCAGTTCTTC.

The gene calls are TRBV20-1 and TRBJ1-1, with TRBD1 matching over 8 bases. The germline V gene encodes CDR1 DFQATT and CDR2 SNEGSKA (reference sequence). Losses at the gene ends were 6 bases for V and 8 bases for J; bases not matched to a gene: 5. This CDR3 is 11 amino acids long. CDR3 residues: CSAPRTGEAFF. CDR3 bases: TGCAGTGCCCCGAGGACAGGGGAAGCTTTCTTT.

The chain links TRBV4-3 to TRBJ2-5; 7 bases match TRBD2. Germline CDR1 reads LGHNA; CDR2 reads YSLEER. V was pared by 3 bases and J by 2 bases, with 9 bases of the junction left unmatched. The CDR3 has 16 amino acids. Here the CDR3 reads CASSQDASGNQETQYF. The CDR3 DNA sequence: TGCGCCAGCAGCCAGGACGCTAGCGGCAATCAAGAGACCCAGTACTTC.

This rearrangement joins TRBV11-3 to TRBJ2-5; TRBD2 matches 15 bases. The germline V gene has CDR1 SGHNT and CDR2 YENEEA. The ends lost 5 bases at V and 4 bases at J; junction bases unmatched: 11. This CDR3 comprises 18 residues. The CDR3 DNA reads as TGTGCCAGCAGCCTAACGGGACTAGCGGGAGGTCGAAGAGAGACCCAGTACTTC. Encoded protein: CASSLTGLAGGRRETQYF.

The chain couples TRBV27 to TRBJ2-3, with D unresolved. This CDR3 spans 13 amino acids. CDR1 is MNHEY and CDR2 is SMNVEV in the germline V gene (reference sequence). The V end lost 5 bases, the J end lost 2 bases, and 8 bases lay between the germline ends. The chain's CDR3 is CASSPDNTDTQYF. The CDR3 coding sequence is TGTGCCAGCAGTCCAGACAACACAGATACGCAGTATTTT.

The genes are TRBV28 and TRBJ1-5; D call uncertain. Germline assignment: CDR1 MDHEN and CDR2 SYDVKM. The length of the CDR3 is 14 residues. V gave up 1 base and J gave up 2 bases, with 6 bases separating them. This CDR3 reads CASSLSRGNQPQHF. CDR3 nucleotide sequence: TGTGCCAGCAGTTTATCGCGCGGCAATCAGCCCCAGCATTTT.

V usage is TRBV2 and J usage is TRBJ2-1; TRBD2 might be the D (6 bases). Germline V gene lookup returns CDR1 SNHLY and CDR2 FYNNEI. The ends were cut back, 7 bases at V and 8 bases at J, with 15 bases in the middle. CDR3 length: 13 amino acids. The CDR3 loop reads CASMGPGADEQFF. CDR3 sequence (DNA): TGTGCCAGCATGGGCCCGGGAGCGGATGAGCAGTTCTTC.

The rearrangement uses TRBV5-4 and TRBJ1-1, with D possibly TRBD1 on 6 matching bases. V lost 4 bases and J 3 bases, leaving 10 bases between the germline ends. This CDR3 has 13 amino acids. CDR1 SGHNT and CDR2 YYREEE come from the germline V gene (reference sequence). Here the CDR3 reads CASSPGQYTEAFF. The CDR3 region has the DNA TGTGCCAGCAGCCCCGGACAGTACACTGAAGCTTTCTTT.

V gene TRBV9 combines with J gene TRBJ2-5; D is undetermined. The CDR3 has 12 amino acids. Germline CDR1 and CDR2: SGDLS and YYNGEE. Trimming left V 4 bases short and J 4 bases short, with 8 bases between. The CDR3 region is CASSTRGETQYF. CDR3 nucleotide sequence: TGTGCCAGCAGCACCAGAGGAGAGACCCAGTACTTC. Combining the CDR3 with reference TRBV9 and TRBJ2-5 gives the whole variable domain DSGVTQTPKHLITATGQRVTLRCSPRSGDLSVYWYQQSLDQGLQFLIQYYNGEERAKGNILERFSAQQFPDLHSELNLSSLELGDSALYFCASSTRGETQYFGPGTRLLVL.